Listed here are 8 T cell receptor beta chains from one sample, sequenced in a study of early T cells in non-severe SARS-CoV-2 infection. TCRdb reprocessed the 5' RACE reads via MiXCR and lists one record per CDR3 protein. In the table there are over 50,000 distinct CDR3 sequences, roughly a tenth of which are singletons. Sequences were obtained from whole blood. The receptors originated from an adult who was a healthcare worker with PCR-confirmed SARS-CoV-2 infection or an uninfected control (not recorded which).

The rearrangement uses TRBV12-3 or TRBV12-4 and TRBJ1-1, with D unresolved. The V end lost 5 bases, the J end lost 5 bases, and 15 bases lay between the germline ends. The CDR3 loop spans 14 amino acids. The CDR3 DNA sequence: TGTGCCAGCAGTCCGTCGGGAATGTGGACTGAAGCTTTCTTT. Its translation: CASSPSGMWTEAFF.

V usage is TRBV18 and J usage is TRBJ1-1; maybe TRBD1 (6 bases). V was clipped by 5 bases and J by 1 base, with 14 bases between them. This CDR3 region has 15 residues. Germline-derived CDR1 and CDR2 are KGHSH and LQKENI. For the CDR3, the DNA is TGTGCCAGCTCATTTCGACAGGCTTCGAACACTGAAGCTTTCTTT. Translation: CASSFRQASNTEAFF.

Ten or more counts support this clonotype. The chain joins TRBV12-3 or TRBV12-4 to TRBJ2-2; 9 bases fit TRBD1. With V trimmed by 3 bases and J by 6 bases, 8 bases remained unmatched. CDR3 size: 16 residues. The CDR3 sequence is CASSFGQGIGSGELFF. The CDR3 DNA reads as TGTGCCAGCAGTTTTGGACAGGGGATTGGATCCGGGGAGCTGTTTTTT.

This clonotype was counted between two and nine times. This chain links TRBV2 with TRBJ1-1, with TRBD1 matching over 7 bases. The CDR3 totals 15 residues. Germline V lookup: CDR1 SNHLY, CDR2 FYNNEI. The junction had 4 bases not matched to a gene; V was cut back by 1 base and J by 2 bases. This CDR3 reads CASSEVRQGNTEAFF. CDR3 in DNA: TGTGCCAGCAGTGAAGTTAGACAGGGAAACACTGAAGCTTTCTTT.

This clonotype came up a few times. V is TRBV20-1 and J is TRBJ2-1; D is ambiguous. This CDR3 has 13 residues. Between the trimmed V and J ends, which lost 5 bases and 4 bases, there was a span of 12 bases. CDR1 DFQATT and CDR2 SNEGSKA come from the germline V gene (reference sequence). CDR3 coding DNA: TGCAGTGCTTATGGTGATACTTACAATGAGCAGTTCTTC. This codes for CSAYGDTYNEQFF.

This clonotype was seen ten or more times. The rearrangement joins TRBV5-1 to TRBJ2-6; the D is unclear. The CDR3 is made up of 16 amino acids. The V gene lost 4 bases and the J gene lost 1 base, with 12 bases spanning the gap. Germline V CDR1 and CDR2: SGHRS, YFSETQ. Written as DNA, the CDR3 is TGCGCCAGCAGCAAAAACTTAGTGTCTGGGGCCAACGTCCTGACTTTC. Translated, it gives CASSKNLVSGANVLTF. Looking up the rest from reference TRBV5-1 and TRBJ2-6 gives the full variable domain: KAGVTQTPRYLIKTRGQQVTLSCSPISGHRSVSWYQQTPGQGLQFLFEYFSETQRNKGNFPGRFSGRQFSNSRSEMNVSTLELGDSALYLCASSKNLVSGANVLTFGAGSRLTVL.

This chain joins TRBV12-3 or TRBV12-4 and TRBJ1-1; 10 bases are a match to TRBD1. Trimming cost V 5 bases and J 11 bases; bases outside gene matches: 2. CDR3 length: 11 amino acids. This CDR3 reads CASSGDRGAFF. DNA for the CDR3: TGTGCCAGCAGTGGGGACAGGGGTGCTTTCTTT.

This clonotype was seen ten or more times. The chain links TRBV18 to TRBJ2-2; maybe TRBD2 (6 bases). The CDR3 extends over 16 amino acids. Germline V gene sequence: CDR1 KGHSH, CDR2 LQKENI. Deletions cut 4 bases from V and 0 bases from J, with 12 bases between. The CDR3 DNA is TGTGCCAGCTCACGGGGGGACGGAGCGAACACCGGGGAGCTGTTTTTT. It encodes CASSRGDGANTGELFF.